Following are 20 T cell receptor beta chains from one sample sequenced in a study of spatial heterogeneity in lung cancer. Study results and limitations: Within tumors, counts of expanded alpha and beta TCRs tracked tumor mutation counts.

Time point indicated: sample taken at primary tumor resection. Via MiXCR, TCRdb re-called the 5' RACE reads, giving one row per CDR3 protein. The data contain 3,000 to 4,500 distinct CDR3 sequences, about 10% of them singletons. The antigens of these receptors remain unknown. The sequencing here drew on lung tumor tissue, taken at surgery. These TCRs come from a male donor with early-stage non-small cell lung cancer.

The CDR3 DNA reads TGCAGTGCTAGAGAGTCTTACTCCGGAGCTTTCTTT. Residues: CSARESYSGAFF. The chain employs TRBV20-1 and TRBJ1-1, with D unclear. Germline V CDR1 and CDR2: DFQATT, SNEGSKA (reference sequence). The length of the CDR3 is 12 residues. Trimming took 0 bases from V and 10 from J, leaving 12 bases between them.

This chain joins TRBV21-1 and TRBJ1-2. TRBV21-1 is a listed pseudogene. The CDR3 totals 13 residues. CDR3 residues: CASSNGLNYGYTF. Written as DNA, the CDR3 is TGTGCCAGCAGCAACGGGCTTAACTATGGCTACACCTTC.

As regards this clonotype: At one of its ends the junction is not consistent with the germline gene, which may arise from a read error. Written as DNA, the CDR3 is TGTGCCAGCAGTTTAACAGGAGACTCTGGAAACGCCATATATTTT. Residues: CASSLTGDSGNAIYF. The chain is built from TRBV28 and TRBJ1-3; maybe TRBD1 (5 bases). Germline loops: CDR1 MDHEN, CDR2 SYDVKM. This CDR3 is built from 15 residues.

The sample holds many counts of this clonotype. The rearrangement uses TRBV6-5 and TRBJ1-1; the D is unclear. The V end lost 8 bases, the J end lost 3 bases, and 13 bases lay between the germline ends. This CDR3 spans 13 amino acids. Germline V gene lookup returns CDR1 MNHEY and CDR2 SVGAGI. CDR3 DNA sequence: TGTGCCAGCCTTAGGACGCGGGACACTGAAGCTTTCTTT. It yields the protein CASLRTRDTEAFF.

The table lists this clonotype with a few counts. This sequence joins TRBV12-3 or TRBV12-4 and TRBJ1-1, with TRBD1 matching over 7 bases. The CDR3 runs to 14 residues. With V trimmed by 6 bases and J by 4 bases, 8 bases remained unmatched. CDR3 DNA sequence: TGTGCCAGCAGGAGACAGGGAGCGGGCACTGAAGCTTTCTTT. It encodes CASRRQGAGTEAFF.

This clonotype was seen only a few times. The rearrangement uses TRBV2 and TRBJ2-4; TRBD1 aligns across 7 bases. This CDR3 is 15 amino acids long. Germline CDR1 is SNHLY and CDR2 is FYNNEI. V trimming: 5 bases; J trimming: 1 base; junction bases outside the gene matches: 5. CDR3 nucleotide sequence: TGTGCCAGCAGTCTAATACAGGGGGCCAAAAACATTCAGTACTTC. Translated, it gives CASSLIQGAKNIQYF.

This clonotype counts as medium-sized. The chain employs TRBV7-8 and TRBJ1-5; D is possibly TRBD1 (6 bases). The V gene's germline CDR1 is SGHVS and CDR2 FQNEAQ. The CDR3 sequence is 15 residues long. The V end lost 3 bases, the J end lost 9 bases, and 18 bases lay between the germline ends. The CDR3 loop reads CASSLTQGRLGPQHF. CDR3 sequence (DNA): TGTGCCAGCAGCTTGACCCAGGGGCGGCTGGGGCCCCAGCATTTT.

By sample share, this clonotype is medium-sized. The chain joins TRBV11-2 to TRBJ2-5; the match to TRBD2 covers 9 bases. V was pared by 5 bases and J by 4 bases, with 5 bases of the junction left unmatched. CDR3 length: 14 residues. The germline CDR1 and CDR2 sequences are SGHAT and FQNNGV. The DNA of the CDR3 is TGTGCCAGCAGCCCTCTAGCGGGAACAGAGACCCAGTACTTC. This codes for CASSPLAGTETQYF.

The CDR3 loop is CATSRPTGLNTGELFF. DNA for the CDR3: TGTGCCACCAGTAGGCCCACGGGACTCAACACCGGGGAGCTGTTTTTT. This chain joins TRBV24-1 and TRBJ2-2; tentative D call: TRBD2 (6 bases). V lost 6 bases and J 2 bases, leaving 15 bases between the germline ends. Germline lookup yields CDR1 KGHDR and CDR2 SFDVKD. This CDR3 is built from 16 residues.

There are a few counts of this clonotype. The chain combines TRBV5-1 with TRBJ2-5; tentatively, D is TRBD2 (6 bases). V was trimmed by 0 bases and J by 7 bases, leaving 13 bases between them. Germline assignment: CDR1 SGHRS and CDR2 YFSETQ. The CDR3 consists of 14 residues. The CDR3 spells CASSLEDYSVTQYF. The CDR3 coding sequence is TGCGCCAGCAGCTTGGAGGACTATTCCGTGACCCAGTACTTC.

CDR3 amino acids: CATSRVLAGYNEQFF. The DNA for the CDR3 is TGTGCCACCAGCAGAGTGCTAGCGGGGTACAATGAGCAGTTCTTC. The chain carries TRBV15 and TRBJ2-1; 9 bases fit TRBD2. Germline V CDR1 and CDR2: LNHNV, YYDKDF (reference sequence). CDR3 length equals 15 residues. The trim removed 1 base at V and 4 bases at J, leaving 2 bases unmatched. Drawing the rest from reference TRBV15 and TRBJ2-1, the complete variable domain is DAMVIQNPRYQVTQFGKPVTLSCSQTLNHNVMYWYQQKSSQAPKLLFHYYDKDFNNEADTPDNFQSRRPNTSFCFLDIRSPGLGDTAMYLCATSRVLAGYNEQFFGPGTRLTVL.

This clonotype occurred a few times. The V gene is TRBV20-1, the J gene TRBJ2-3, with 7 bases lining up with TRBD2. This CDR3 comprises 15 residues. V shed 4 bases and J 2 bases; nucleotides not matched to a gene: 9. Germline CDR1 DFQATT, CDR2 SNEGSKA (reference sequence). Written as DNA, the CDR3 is TGCAGTGCTAAACCCAGCGGGGCGTACACAGATACGCAGTATTTT. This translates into CSAKPSGAYTDTQYF.

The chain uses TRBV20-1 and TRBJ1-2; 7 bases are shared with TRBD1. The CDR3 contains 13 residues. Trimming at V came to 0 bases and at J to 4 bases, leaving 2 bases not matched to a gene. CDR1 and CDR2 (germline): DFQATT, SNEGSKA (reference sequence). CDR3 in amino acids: CSARDRGGYGYTF. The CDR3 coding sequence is TGCAGTGCTAGAGACAGGGGGGGCTATGGCTACACCTTC.

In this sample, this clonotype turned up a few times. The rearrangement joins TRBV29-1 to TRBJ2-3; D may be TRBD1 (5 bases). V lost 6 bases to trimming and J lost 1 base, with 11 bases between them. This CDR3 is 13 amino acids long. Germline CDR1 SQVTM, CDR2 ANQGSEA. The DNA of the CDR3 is TGCAGCGTGGAGACAGAGCGCACAGATACGCAGTATTTT. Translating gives CSVETERTDTQYF.

The chain's CDR3 is CASSPEADWAQYF. CDR3 nucleotide sequence: TGTGCCAGCAGTCCCGAGGCGGACTGGGCCCAGTACTTC. The gene calls are TRBV2 and TRBJ2-5; tentatively, D is TRBD2 (5 bases). Trimming stripped 5 bases from V and 9 bases from J, with 16 bases between. Germline CDR1 SNHLY, CDR2 FYNNEI. The CDR3 contains 13 residues.

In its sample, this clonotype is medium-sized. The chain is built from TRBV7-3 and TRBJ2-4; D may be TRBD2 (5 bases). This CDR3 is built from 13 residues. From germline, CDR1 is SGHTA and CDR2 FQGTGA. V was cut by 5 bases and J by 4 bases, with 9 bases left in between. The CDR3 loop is CASSRGPKNIQYF. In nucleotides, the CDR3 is TGTGCCAGCAGCCGAGGGCCAAAAAACATTCAGTACTTC.

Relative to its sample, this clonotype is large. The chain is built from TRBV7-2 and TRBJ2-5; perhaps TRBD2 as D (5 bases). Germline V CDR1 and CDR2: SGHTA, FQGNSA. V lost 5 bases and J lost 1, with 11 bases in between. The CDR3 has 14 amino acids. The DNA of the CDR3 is TGTGCCAGCAGCCCCAGACTAATCCAAGAGACCCAGTACTTC. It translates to CASSPRLIQETQYF.

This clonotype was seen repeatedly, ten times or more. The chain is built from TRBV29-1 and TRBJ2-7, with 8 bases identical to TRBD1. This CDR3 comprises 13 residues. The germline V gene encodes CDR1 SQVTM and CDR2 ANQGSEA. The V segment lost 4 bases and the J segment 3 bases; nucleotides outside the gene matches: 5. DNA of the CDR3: TGCAGCGTTGGCCAGGGGGCTGACTACGAGCAGTACTTC. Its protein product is CSVGQGADYEQYF.

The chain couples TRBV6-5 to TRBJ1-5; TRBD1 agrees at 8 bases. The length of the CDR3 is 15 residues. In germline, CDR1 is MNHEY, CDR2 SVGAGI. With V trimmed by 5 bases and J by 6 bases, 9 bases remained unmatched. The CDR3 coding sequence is TGTGCCAGCAGTCGTACCCAGGGGGCAGCTCAGCCCCAGCATTTT. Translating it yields CASSRTQGAAQPQHF.

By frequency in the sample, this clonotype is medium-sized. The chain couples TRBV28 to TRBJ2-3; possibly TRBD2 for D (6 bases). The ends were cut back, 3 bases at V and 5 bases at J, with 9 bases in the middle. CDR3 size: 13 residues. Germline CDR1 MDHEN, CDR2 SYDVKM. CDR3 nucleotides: TGTGCCAGCAGTTTCCAGGGAGGAGATACGCAGTATTTT. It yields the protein CASSFQGGDTQYF.